The clone carrying this T cell receptor (beta chain) was observed a single time. Antigen: not known. The data belong to a study of T cell responses to AZD1222 COVID-19 vaccine. General observations from the study: An increase in Spike-specific TCR breadth and depth was observed after two AZD1222 doses. The donors showed a predominance of white British ancestry and of females, with possible underestimation of clonal diversity.

TCRdb keeps only in-frame clones here, not all; method: immunoSEQ multiplex PCR. The sample has more than 55,000 clones; 85% to 90% are singletons. V was clipped by 2 bases and J by 3 bases, with 10 bases between them. The CDR3 sequence is 14 residues long. Germline V gene lookup returns CDR1 LGHNT and CDR2 FRNRAP. The genes are TRBV12-5 and TRBJ1-1, with a weak D call TRBD1 (5 bases). The sample here was peripheral blood, taken 28 days after the second AZD1222 dose. The sequence was collected from an adult who received the AZD1222 COVID-19 vaccine. As DNA, the CDR3 is TGTGCTAGTGGTTTGAACGGGGGAGACACTGAAGCTTTCTTT. Residues: CASGLNGGDTEAFF.